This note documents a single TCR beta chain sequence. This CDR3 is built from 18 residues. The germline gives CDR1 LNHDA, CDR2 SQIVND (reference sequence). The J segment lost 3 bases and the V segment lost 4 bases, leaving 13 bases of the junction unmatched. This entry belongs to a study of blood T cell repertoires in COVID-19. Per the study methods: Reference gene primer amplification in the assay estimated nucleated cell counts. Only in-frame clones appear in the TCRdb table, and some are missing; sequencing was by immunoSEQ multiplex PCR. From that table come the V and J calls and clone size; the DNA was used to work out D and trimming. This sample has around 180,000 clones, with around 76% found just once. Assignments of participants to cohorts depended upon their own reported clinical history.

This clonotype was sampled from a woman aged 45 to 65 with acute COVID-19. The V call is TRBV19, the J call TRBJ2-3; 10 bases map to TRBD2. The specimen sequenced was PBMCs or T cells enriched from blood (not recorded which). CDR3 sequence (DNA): TGTGCCAGTAGTAAGGACGAGCGGGGGGGCGGTAGAACAGATACGCAGTATTTT. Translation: CASSKDERGGGRTDTQYF.